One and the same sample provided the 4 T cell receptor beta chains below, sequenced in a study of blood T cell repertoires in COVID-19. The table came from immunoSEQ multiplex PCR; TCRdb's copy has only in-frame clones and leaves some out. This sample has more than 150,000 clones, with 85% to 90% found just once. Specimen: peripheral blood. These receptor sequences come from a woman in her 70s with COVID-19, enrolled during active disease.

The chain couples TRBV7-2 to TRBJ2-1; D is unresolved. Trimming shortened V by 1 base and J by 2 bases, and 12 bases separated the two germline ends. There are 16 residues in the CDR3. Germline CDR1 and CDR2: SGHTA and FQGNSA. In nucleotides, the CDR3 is TGTGCCAGCAGCTTAGATATGCGGAGCGCCTACAATGAGCAGTTCTTC. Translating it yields CASSLDMRSAYNEQFF.

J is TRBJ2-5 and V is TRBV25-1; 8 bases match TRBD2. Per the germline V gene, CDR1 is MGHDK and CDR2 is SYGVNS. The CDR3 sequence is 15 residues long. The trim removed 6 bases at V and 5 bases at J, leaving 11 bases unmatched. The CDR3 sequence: CASSPLGLAMETQYF. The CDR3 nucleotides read TGTGCCAGCAGCCCCCTTGGACTAGCTATGGAGACCCAGTACTTC.

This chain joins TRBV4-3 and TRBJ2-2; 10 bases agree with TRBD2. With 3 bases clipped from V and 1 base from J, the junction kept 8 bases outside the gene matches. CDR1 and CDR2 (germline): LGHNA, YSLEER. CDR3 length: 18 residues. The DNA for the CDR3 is TGCGCCAGCAGCCAGGCGGGACTAGCGAGAAGGAACACCGGGGAGCTGTTTTTT. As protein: CASSQAGLARRNTGELFF.

The CDR3 reads CASSQVNEQYF. The CDR3 DNA reads TGTGCCAGCAGCCAAGTTAACGAGCAGTACTTC. The chain is built from TRBV3-1 (or the pseudogene TRBV3-2) and TRBJ2-7; D is undetermined. Germline V gene sequence: CDR1 LGHDT, CDR2 YNNKEL (reference sequence). The CDR3 has 11 residues. V gave up 1 base and J gave up 5 bases, with 3 bases separating them.